One and the same sample provided the 21 T cell receptor beta chains below, sequenced in a study of naive and memory T cell subsets. General study points: Especially in CD8 cells, naive repertoires contained a few larger clonotypes, possibly CD45RA-re-expressing memory cells.

Their antigen targets remain unknown. Both TRBC1 and TRBC2 were covered by a beta constant-region primer of two equimolar oligonucleotides. Four rounds of PCR amplified the ligated cDNA using nested alpha and beta constant-region primers plus SP2. TCRdb independently ran MiXCR on the UMI-ligation and nested PCR reads; one entry per CDR3 protein. Of around 93,000 distinct CDR3 sequences in the sample, approximately 10% were seen once. The sample taken for sequencing was naive CD4+ T cells from blood. These TCRs come from a human donor in good health.

The CDR3 DNA sequence: TGTGCCAGCAGCTTACGACAGGGGGCGCACACAGATACGCAGTATTTT. Encoded protein: CASSLRQGAHTDTQYF. This chain connects TRBV7-2 to TRBJ2-3; TRBD1 matches 10 bases. CDR3 length equals 16 residues. After removal of 2 bases from V and 2 bases from J, the junction contained 4 bases not matched to a gene. Per the germline V gene, CDR1 is SGHTA and CDR2 is FQGNSA.

The table lists this clonotype with many counts. The rearrangement uses TRBV29-1 and TRBJ2-1; 12 bases fit TRBD2. The junction had 7 bases not matched to a gene; V was cut back by 6 bases and J by 4 bases. The CDR3 is made up of 15 amino acids. Germline-derived CDR1 and CDR2 are SQVTM and ANQGSEA. The CDR3 spells CSVTRTSGRYNEQFF. Here the CDR3 DNA reads TGCAGCGTGACGAGAACTAGCGGGAGGTACAATGAGCAGTTCTTC.

The V call is TRBV7-2, the J call TRBJ1-5; D remains ambiguous. This CDR3 spans 13 amino acids. V lost 0 bases and J 5 bases, leaving 5 bases between the germline ends. Germline V gene data show CDR1 as SGHTA and CDR2 as FQGNSA. CDR3 region: CASSLAAYQPQHF. CDR3 in DNA: TGTGCCAGCAGCTTAGCCGCATATCAGCCCCAGCATTTT.

This clonotype was counted between two and nine times. The V and J genes are TRBV20-1 and TRBJ2-3; 7 positions agree with TRBD2. J lost 0 bases, V lost 1 base, and 16 bases had no gene match. Germline V lookup: CDR1 DFQATT, CDR2 SNEGSKA (reference sequence). The CDR3 length is 19 residues. The CDR3: CSARVLPPLAAVSTDTQYF. Written as DNA, the CDR3 is TGCAGTGCTAGAGTCCTACCCCCGCTAGCGGCCGTGAGCACAGATACGCAGTATTTT.

The chain has TRBV7-9 and TRBJ1-2; D possibly corresponds to TRBD1 (5 bases). CDR1 is SEHNR, CDR2 FQNEAQ, per germline (reference sequence). The CDR3 has 14 residues. With 3 bases removed from V and 5 bases from J, the gap between germline ends came to 13 bases. CDR3 nucleotides: TGTGCCAGCAGCTTCGCTCAGGGACCGTATGGCTACACCTTC. Encoded protein: CASSFAQGPYGYTF.

This clonotype was seen only a few times. The rearrangement links TRBV30 to TRBJ2-2; the match to TRBD1 covers 8 bases. The CDR3 contains 19 residues. Looked up from germline, CDR1 is GTSNPN and CDR2 is SVGIG (reference sequence). The ends lost 2 bases at V and 4 bases at J; junction bases unmatched: 18. CDR3 in amino acids: CAWSPSARDRWPPTGELFF. CDR3 DNA sequence: TGTGCCTGGAGTCCGTCCGCCCGGGACAGGTGGCCACCCACCGGGGAGCTGTTTTTT.

This clonotype was picked up many times. The CDR3 protein is CSVVAGHQETQYF. The CDR3 bases are TGCAGCGTTGTTGCGGGACACCAAGAGACCCAGTACTTC. The chain joins TRBV29-1 to TRBJ2-5, with a tentative D call TRBD2 (6 bases). The CDR3 is 13 residues long. Germline values: CDR1 SQVTM, CDR2 ANQGSEA. Trimming cost V 4 bases and J 0 bases, with 9 bases left between them.

The chain is built from TRBV6-5 and TRBJ1-1; 8 nucleotides agree with TRBD1. Germline-derived CDR1 and CDR2 are MNHEY and SVGAGI. This CDR3 is built from 16 residues. J was trimmed by 2 bases and V by 2 bases; bases with no gene match: 7. DNA for the CDR3: TGTGCCAGCAGTTACGTGCAGGGGGCTAGAAACACTGAAGCTTTCTTT. Residues: CASSYVQGARNTEAFF.

The gene calls are TRBV12-3 or TRBV12-4 and TRBJ1-6; 9 bases line up with TRBD1. The CDR3 is made up of 16 amino acids. V lost 3 bases, J lost 5 bases, and 5 bases stayed unmatched. CDR3 sequence: CASSFGDRANNSPLHF. CDR3 coding DNA: TGTGCCAGCAGTTTTGGGGACAGGGCGAATAATTCACCCCTCCACTTT.

This clonotype occurred a few times. The V and J genes are TRBV27 and TRBJ1-5; no reliable D call. Trimming cost V 0 bases and J 0 bases, with 6 bases left between them. The germline CDR1 and CDR2 sequences are MNHEY and SMNVEV (reference sequence). This CDR3 has 15 residues. The CDR3, as DNA: TGTGCCAGCAGTTTATCTATAAATAGCAATCAGCCCCAGCATTTT. Protein: CASSLSINSNQPQHF.

Regarding this clonotype: A read error may account for a junction end that differs from germline. V and J are TRBV2 and TRBJ1-2; 12 bases align to TRBD1. The CDR3 extends over 13 amino acids. Germline CDR1 reads SNHLY; CDR2 reads FYNNEI. CDR3 residues: CASSGGTGGLLLF. The DNA for the CDR3 is TGTGCCAGCAGTGGTGGGACAGGGGGCCTGCTCCTGTTC.

The chain couples TRBV10-3 to TRBJ2-3, with a weak D call TRBD1 (6 bases). V was cut by 11 bases and J by 5 bases, with 23 bases left in between. Germline V gene sequence: CDR1 ENHRY, CDR2 SYGVKD. This CDR3 has 15 residues. CDR3 region: CASSPQQGSGDTQYF. The CDR3 DNA reads as TGTGCCTCCTCCCCCCAGCAGGGGTCCGGAGATACGCAGTATTTT.

This clonotype has just a few counts. This chain joins TRBV4-3 and TRBJ2-5; D is uncertain. Between the trimmed V and J ends, which lost 4 bases and 2 bases, there was a span of 11 bases. CDR1 and CDR2 from the germline V gene are LGHNA and YSLEER. The CDR3 is made up of 14 amino acids. The CDR3 coding sequence is TGCGCCAGCAGCCTAACTGGGGTTCAAGAGACCCAGTACTTC. Its protein is CASSLTGVQETQYF.

The chain uses TRBV2 and TRBJ1-2, with D tentatively TRBD1 (6 bases). V lost 8 bases and J lost 2, with 15 bases in between. The CDR3 is made up of 14 amino acids. Germline V gene lookup returns CDR1 SNHLY and CDR2 FYNNEI. CDR3 sequence: CASFGGGPNYGYTF. The DNA for the CDR3 is TGTGCCAGCTTTGGAGGGGGACCCAACTATGGCTACACCTTC.

This clonotype was recorded at least ten times. The V and J genes are TRBV5-5 and TRBJ2-1, with 9 bases lining up with TRBD2. This CDR3 is built from 17 residues. The germline V gene has CDR1 SGHKS and CDR2 YYEKEE (reference sequence). Trimming cost V 1 base and J 0 bases; bases outside gene matches: 5. Here the CDR3 reads CASSLRRGGNSYNEQFF. CDR3 in DNA: TGTGCCAGCAGCTTGAGGCGGGGGGGCAACTCCTACAATGAGCAGTTCTTC.

The table lists this clonotype with many counts. The V call is TRBV3-1, the J call TRBJ2-7; the D is unclear. With 0 bases removed from V and 1 base from J, the gap between germline ends came to 10 bases. The germline V gene encodes CDR1 LGHDT and CDR2 YNNKEL (reference sequence). The CDR3 runs to 15 residues. This chain's CDR3 is CASSQESGASYEQYF. The CDR3 nucleotides are TGTGCCAGCAGCCAAGAAAGTGGCGCATCCTACGAGCAGTACTTC.

This clonotype has just a few counts. The V call is TRBV6-2 or TRBV6-3, the J call TRBJ2-5; TRBD2 matches 10 bases. The germline gives CDR1 MNHEY, CDR2 SVGEGT. The CDR3 contains 16 residues. The junction had 3 bases not matched to a gene; V was cut back by 0 bases and J by 2 bases. CDR3 nucleotide sequence: TGTGCCAGCAGTTACTCAGGACTAGCGGTGCAAGAGACCCAGTACTTC. This gives the protein CASSYSGLAVQETQYF.

This clonotype was observed a handful of times. The chain uses TRBV20-1 and TRBJ2-7; 7 bases are shared with TRBD2. The germline gives CDR1 DFQATT, CDR2 SNEGSKA (reference sequence). The V gene end was trimmed by 3 bases and the J gene end by 4 bases; junction bases not matched to a gene: 3. CDR3 length equals 12 residues. The CDR3, as DNA: TGCAGTGCTAGCGGGAGGAGGTACGAGCAGTACTTC. As protein: CSASGRRYEQYF.

The CDR3 is CASSFETAQETQYF. The DNA for the CDR3 is TGTGCCAGCAGTTTTGAGACAGCCCAAGAGACCCAGTACTTC. V usage is TRBV12-3 or TRBV12-4 and J usage is TRBJ2-5, with D tentatively TRBD1 (5 bases). This CDR3 has 14 amino acids. The germline V and J ends were trimmed by 3 bases and 1 base, with 9 bases remaining between them.

Here the CDR3 reads CASSLGTGNSYNEQFF. DNA for the CDR3: TGTGCCAGCAGCTTAGGAACGGGGAACTCCTACAATGAGCAGTTCTTC. This sequence joins TRBV7-2 and TRBJ2-1; possibly TRBD2 for D (5 bases). Germline V CDR1 and CDR2: SGHTA, FQGNSA. The CDR3 sequence is 16 residues long. V gave up 1 base and J gave up 0 bases, with 10 bases separating them.

The chain links TRBV29-1 to TRBJ2-7; D unresolved. V was trimmed by 4 bases and J by 1 base, leaving 8 bases between them. CDR1 SQVTM and CDR2 ANQGSEA come from the germline V gene. The CDR3 totals 12 residues. CDR3 coding DNA: TGCAGCGTTGGCTCTTCTTCCTACGAGCAGTACTTC. Translation gives CSVGSSSYEQYF.